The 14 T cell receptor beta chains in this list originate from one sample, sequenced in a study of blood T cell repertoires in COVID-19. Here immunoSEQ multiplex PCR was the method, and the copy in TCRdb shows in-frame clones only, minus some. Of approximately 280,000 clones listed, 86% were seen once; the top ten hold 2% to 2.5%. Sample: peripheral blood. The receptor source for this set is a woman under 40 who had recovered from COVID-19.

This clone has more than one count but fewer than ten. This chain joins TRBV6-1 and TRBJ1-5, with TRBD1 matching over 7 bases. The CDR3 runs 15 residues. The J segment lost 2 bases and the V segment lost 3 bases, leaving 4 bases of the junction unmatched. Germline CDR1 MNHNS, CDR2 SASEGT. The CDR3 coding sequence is TGTGCCAGCAGTGATCCCGGGACAGGCAATCAGCCCCAGCATTTT. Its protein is CASSDPGTGNQPQHF.

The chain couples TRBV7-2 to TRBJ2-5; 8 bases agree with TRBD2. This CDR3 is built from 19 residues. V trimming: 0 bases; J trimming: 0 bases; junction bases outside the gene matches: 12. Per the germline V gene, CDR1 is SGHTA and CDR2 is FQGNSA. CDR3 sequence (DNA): TGTGCCAGCAGCTTAGCTGAGGGCTTTAGCGGGGCGTACCAAGAGACCCAGTACTTC. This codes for CASSLAEGFSGAYQETQYF.

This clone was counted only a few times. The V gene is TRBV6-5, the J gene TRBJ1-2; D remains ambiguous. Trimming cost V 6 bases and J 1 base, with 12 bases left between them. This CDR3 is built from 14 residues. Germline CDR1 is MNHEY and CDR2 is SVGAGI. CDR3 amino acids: CASSAGVINYGYTF. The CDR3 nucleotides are TGTGCCAGCAGCGCAGGTGTGATTAACTATGGCTACACCTTC.

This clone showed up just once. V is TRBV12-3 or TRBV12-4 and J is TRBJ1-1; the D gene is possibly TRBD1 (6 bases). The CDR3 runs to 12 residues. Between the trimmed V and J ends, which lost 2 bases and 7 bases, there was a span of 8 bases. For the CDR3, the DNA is TGTGCCAGCAGTTTAAGGGGGATTGAAGCTTTCTTT. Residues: CASSLRGIEAFF.

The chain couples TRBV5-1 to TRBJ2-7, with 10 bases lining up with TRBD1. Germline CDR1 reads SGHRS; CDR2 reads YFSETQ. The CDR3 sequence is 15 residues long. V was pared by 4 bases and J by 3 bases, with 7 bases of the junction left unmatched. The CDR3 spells CASSLAGTGVYEQYF. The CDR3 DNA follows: TGCGCCAGCAGCCTGGCCGGGACAGGGGTCTACGAGCAGTACTTC.

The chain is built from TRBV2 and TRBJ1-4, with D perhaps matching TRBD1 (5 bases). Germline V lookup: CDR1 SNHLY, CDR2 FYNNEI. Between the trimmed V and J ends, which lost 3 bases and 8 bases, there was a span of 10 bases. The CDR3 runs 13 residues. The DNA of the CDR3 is TGTGCCAGCAGTGACGGGCGGGGGGAAAAACTGTTTTTT. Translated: CASSDGRGEKLFF.

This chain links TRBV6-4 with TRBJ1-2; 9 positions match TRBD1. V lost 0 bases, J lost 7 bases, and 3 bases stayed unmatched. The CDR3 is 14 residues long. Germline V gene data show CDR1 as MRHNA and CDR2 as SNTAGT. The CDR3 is CASSDSGTGFGYTF. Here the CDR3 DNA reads TGTGCCAGCAGTGACTCGGGGACAGGGTTTGGCTACACCTTC.

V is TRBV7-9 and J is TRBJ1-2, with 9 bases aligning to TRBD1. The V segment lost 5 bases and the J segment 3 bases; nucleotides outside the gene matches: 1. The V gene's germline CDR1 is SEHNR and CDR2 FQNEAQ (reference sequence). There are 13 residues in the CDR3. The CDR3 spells CASSRTGDYGYTF. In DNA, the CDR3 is TGTGCCAGCAGCCGGACAGGGGACTATGGCTACACCTTC.

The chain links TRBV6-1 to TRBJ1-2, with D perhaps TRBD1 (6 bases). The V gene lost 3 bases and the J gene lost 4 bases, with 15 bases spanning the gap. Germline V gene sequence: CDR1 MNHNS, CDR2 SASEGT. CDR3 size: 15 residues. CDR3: CASSDVKGVGYGYTF. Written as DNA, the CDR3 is TGTGCCAGCAGTGACGTTAAGGGGGTGGGCTATGGCTACACCTTC.

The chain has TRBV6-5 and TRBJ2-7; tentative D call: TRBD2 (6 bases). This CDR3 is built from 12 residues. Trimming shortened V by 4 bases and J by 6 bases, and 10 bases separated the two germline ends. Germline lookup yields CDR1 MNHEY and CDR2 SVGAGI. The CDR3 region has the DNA TGTGCCAGCAGTTCAGAAGCGGGCGAGCAGTACTTC. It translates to CASSSEAGEQYF.

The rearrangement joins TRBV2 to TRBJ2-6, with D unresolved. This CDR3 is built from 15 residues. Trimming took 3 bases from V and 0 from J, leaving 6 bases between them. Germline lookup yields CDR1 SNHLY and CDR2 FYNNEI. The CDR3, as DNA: TGTGCCAGCAGTGATAGCAGCTCTGGGGCCAACGTCCTGACTTTC. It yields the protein CASSDSSSGANVLTF.

Here the CDR3 DNA reads TGTGCCAGTAGTCGCTCCCTAAATCAGCCCCAGCATTTT. Amino acid sequence: CASSRSLNQPQHF. The chain recombines TRBV19 with TRBJ1-5; D gene ambiguous. Germline CDR1 and CDR2: LNHDA and SQIVND (reference sequence). The V end was cut by 5 bases, the J end by 4 bases, with 9 bases between. This CDR3 has 13 amino acids.

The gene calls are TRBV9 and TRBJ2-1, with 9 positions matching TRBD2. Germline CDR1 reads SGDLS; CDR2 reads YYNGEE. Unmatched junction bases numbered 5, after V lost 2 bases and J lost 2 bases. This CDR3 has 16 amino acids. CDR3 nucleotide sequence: TGTGCCAGCAGCGTTACCGGGACTAGCACCTACAATGAGCAGTTCTTC. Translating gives CASSVTGTSTYNEQFF.

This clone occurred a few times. In DNA form, the CDR3 reads TGTGCCAGTAGTATAACACCGGGACACACAACTAATGAAAAACTGTTTTTT. Translation: CASSITPGHTTNEKLFF. The rearrangement links TRBV19 to TRBJ1-4; tentative D call: TRBD1 (6 bases). V was clipped by 2 bases and J by 0 bases, with 13 bases between them. CDR3 size: 17 residues. Germline values: CDR1 LNHDA, CDR2 SQIVND (reference sequence).